This T cell receptor beta chain was recorded in a study of T-cell reconstitution after alpha-beta-depleted transplantation in children. Construction of the TCRbeta library involved unique molecular identifiers. TCRdb re-called the PCR reads through MiXCR, storing one row per CDR3 protein. The table records about 260,000 distinct CDR3 sequences, roughly 8.2% of them present only once. This clonotype has a count of ten or more. CDR1 is SQVTM and CDR2 is ANQGSEA in the germline V gene. V gave up 4 bases and J gave up 6 bases; unmatched junction bases: 15. The CDR3 consists of 15 residues. The receptor's source is a male patient between 5 and 17 years old who had a stem cell transplant for acute lymphoblastic leukemia, so the T cells may come from the graft donor. V usage is TRBV29-1 and J usage is TRBJ2-7; 7 nucleotides line up with TRBD2. This specimen consisted of PBMCs, mostly from graft donor cells, obtained 180 days after TCRalphabeta/CD19-depleted stem cell transplant. CDR3 nucleotide sequence: TGCAGCGTTGTTGTTCCTAGCGGCAACCCTAGCGAGCAGTACTTC. Residues: CSVVVPSGNPSEQYF.